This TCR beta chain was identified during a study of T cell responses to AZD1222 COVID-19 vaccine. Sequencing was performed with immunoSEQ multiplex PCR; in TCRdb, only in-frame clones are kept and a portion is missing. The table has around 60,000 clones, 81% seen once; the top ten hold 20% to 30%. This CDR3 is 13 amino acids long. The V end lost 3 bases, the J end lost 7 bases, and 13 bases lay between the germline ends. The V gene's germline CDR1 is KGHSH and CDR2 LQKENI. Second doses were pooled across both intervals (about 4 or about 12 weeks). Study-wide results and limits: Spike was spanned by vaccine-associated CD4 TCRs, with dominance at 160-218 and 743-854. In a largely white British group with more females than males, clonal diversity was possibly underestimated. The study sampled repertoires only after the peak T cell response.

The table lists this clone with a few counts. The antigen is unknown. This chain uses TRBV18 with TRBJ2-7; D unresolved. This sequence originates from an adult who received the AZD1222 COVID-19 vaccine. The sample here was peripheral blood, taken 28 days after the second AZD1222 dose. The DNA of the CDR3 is TGTGCCAGCTCACCCACCGCGCAGTCGGAGCAGTACTTC. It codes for CASSPTAQSEQYF.